This is a list of T cell receptor beta chains from one sample in a study of T-cell memory formation after mild COVID-19. TCRdb called the 5' RACE reads again in MiXCR, with one record for every CDR3 protein. The data show approximately 350,000 distinct CDR3 sequences, with around 14% seen just once and 22% held by the top ten. Sequenced material: PBMCs or a T cell subset sorted from them (not recorded which). All receptors come from a man younger than 35 who had mild COVID-19 (a few samples of this study predate the infection). Cell type and time point are not known. CDR3s include the opening cysteine and the closing phenylalanine or tryptophan. Each record gives: J gene, V gene, D gene, clone size, CDR3 DNA, CDR3 protein. D genes are given only for firm matches. Clone size is stated in some rows and not others, as once, few, many or a class when expanded.

>TRBJ1-1|TRBV18|.|.
TGTGCCAGCTCAAACGACTTGAACACTGAAGCTTTCTTT
CASSNDLNTEAFF
>TRBJ1-2|TRBV24-1|.|few
TGTGCCACCAGTGACCCTTTCGAAGGCTACACCTTC
CATSDPFEGYTF
>TRBJ2-5|TRBV15|TRBD1|.
TGTGCCACCAGGACAGGGTTGCAAGAGACCCAGTACTTC
CATRTGLQETQYF
>TRBJ2-1|TRBV11-3|.|few
TGTGCCAGCAGCGAGCACCCAGGGCGTCCTGAGCAGTTCTTC
CASSEHPGRPEQFF
>TRBJ1-2|TRBV27|TRBD1|few
TGTGCCAGCAGAGCAGGGGGTGCCCCGGATTACACCTTC
CASRAGGAPDYTF
>TRBJ1-2|TRBV24-1|.|few
TGTGCCACCAGTGATTTCTCGGGTAATGGCTACACCTTC
CATSDFSGNGYTF
>TRBJ1-2|TRBV6-6|.|few
TGTGCCAGCAGCCCGCCGGGACTGCTTGATGGCTACACCTTC
CASSPPGLLDGYTF
>TRBJ2-3|TRBV15|.|few
TGTGCCACCAGCATGGGTTTTGCAGATACTCAGTATTTT
CATSMGFADTQYF
>TRBJ2-7|TRBV6-2/TRBV6-3|TRBD2|few
TGTGCCAGCAGTTACGGGCCGGGACTAGCTACCTACGAGCAGTACTTC
CASSYGPGLATYEQYF
>TRBJ1-4|TRBV5-1|.|few
TGCGCCAGCAAGGGGGGCGCCCTCGAAAAACTGTTTTTT
CASKGGALEKLFF
>TRBJ2-2|TRBV5-1|TRBD1|.
TGCGCCAGCAGCTCCCAGGGGGCGAACACCGGGGAGCTGTTTTTT
CASSSQGANTGELFF
>TRBJ2-1|TRBV20-1|.|few
TGCAGTGCTAGAGTCCGTGGCTTCCCTTACAATGAGCAGTTCTTC
CSARVRGFPYNEQFF
>TRBJ2-5|TRBV4-2|.|.
TGTGCCAGCAGCCAGGGGGTGCAGGGGAGATGGGAGACCCAGTACTTC
CASSQGVQGRWETQYF
>TRBJ1-5|TRBV6-2/TRBV6-3|.|.
TGTGCCAGCAGTTACTACGGGAATCGTCAGCCCCAGCATTTT
CASSYYGNRQPQHF
>TRBJ2-5|TRBV7-9|.|.
TGTGCCAGCAGCCCTTATGAGCTTTTGAGGGAGACCCAGTACTTC
CASSPYELLRETQYF
>TRBJ1-4|TRBV6-5|.|.
TGTGCCAGCAGTCGCCGGGAATTTTCAGCTAATGAAAAACTGTTTTTT
CASSRREFSANEKLFF
>TRBJ2-7|TRBV4-2|.|once
TGTGCCAGCAGCCAAGAGGTTACAGGAGCCTACGAGCAGTACTTC
CASSQEVTGAYEQYF
>TRBJ1-2|TRBV5-1|.|many
TGCGCCAGCAGCTTGAGTCAGGCGGGCGGTGGCTACACCTTC
CASSLSQAGGGYTF
>TRBJ1-1|TRBV19|.|.
TGTGCCAGTAGTGGCGGGCCAGGCCGTGAAGCTTTCTTT
CASSGGPGREAFF
>TRBJ1-2|TRBV25-1|.|few
TGTGCCAGCAGTGGCGGCGGCGCAGGGAACTATGGCTACACCTTC
CASSGGGAGNYGYTF
>TRBJ1-5|TRBV20-1|.|.
TGCAGTGCTAAAACAGGGACGTATAGCAATCAGCCCCAGCATTTT
CSAKTGTYSNQPQHF
>TRBJ2-4|TRBV6-5|.|.
TGTGCCAGCAGTTACTCGCCGCCCGGGACAGCCAAAAACATTCAGTACTTC
CASSYSPPGTAKNIQYF
>TRBJ1-3|TRBV12-3/TRBV12-4|.|.
TGTGCCAGCAAACAGTCAAGCACTGGAAACACCATATATTTT
CASKQSSTGNTIYF
>TRBJ2-7|TRBV4-2|TRBD1|.
TGTGCCAGCAGCCAAGCAGGGGGCAAAGAATACGAGCAGTACTTC
CASSQAGGKEYEQYF
>TRBJ2-1|TRBV5-1|TRBD1|.
TGCGCCAGTGGGGACAGGGGCTCCAATGAGCAGTTCTTC
CASGDRGSNEQFF
>TRBJ2-1|TRBV7-9|.|.
TGTGCCAGCACCTATTGGGGCGGGGTCAAGCCCGTTGTAGACAATGAGCAGTTCTTC
CASTYWGGVKPVVDNEQFF
>TRBJ2-1|TRBV9|.|few
TGTGCCAGCAGCGTAGGGCGGAGCTCCTACAATGAGCAGTTCTTC
CASSVGRSSYNEQFF
>TRBJ2-3|TRBV7-6|TRBD2|many
TGTGCCAGCAGCGTGAGTGGGACTAGCGGGGGGGTCCCAGATACGCAGTATTTT
CASSVSGTSGGVPDTQYF
>TRBJ2-5|TRBV7-2|.|.
TGTGCCAGCAGCGAAATCATCAGGGAGACCCAGTACTTC
CASSEIIRETQYF
>TRBJ2-5|TRBV4-1|.|.
TGCGCCAGCAAACCTCTCTGGGGCAGGGTAGAAGAGACCCAGTACTTC
CASKPLWGRVEETQYF
>TRBJ1-3|TRBV5-5|TRBD1|few
TGTGCCAGCAGCCGTCCAGGGGGCGACTCTGGAAACACCATATATTTT
CASSRPGGDSGNTIYF
>TRBJ1-2|TRBV20-1|.|few
TGCAGTGCTCCTCTTGCGGGGCTTGGCTACACCTTC
CSAPLAGLGYTF
>TRBJ2-5|TRBV12-3/TRBV12-4|TRBD1|many
TGTGCCAGCAGTTTAGCGACAGGGAAAGAGACCCAGTACTTC
CASSLATGKETQYF
>TRBJ2-5|TRBV7-8|.|.
TGTGCCAGCGGGAGGGGGGTTGAGACCCAGTACTTC
CASGRGVETQYF
>TRBJ2-2|TRBV4-3|TRBD1|few
TGCGCCAGCAGCCAAGATTTAGGGGGCTACGCCGGGGAGCTGTTTTTT
CASSQDLGGYAGELFF
>TRBJ1-1|TRBV29-1|.|.
TGCAGCGTTGACAATTTTTCTGAAGCTTTCTTT
CSVDNFSEAFF
>TRBJ1-5|TRBV6-1|.|few
TGTGCCAGCAGGGTCATGGGGCCCCAGCATTTT
CASRVMGPQHF
>TRBJ2-5|TRBV4-3|.|few
TGCGCCAGCAGCCAACAGGGAAATCAAGAGACCCAGTACTTC
CASSQQGNQETQYF
>TRBJ2-2|TRBV2|.|.
TGTGCCAGCAAGGACTACCCGAGTACCGGGGAGCTGTTTTTT
CASKDYPSTGELFF
>TRBJ1-6|TRBV5-1|.|few
TGCGCCAGCACCCTGGACCAGGGTAACTCACCCCTCCACTTT
CASTLDQGNSPLHF
>TRBJ1-1|TRBV12-3/TRBV12-4|.|.
TGTGCCAGCAGCCACTCGAGGCGGGACACTGAAGCTTTCTTT
CASSHSRRDTEAFF
>TRBJ2-1|TRBV12-3/TRBV12-4|.|few
TGTGCCAGCAGTTTAGTGGGGGAAGGGGAGCAGTTCTTC
CASSLVGEGEQFF
>TRBJ1-1|TRBV2|.|few
TGTGCCACATCTCCGGCAGGCATGAACACTGAAGCTTTCTTT
CATSPAGMNTEAFF
>TRBJ1-1|TRBV5-1|.|.
TGCGCCAGCAGCTTGGGGGGACAACCCAACACTGAAGCTTTCTTT
CASSLGGQPNTEAFF
>TRBJ2-2|TRBV7-9|.|many
TGTGCCAGCAGCTTTTACACCGGGGAGCTGTTTTTT
CASSFYTGELFF
>TRBJ1-1|TRBV4-2|.|.
TGTGCCAGCAGCCAATCAGAGGGGAACACTGAAGCTTTCTTT
CASSQSEGNTEAFF
>TRBJ1-1|TRBV5-1|.|.
TGCGCCAGCAGCCAGGAGGTCGGATTGGGCACTGAAGCTTTCTTT
CASSQEVGLGTEAFF
>TRBJ2-4|TRBV5-4|TRBD1|few
TGTGCCGCTTCCCGGGACAGGGGACACATTCAGTACTTC
CAASRDRGHIQYF
>TRBJ2-3|TRBV6-4|.|.
TGTGCCAGCAGTGTCGAACAGGGTTATGCGCAGTATTTT
CASSVEQGYAQYF
>TRBJ1-4|TRBV4-2|.|.
TGTGCCAGCAGCCAATCGAGGAGTGCAACTAATGAAAAACTGTTTTTT
CASSQSRSATNEKLFF
>TRBJ1-2|TRBV12-3/TRBV12-4|.|many
TGTGCCAGCAGTTTAGGCACGAACTATGGCTACACCTTC
CASSLGTNYGYTF
>TRBJ2-3|TRBV12-3/TRBV12-4|.|.
TGTGCCAGCAGTTTATCCCCGGGACTCACAGATACGCAGTATTTT
CASSLSPGLTDTQYF
>TRBJ2-2|TRBV7-8|TRBD1|few
TGTGCCAGCAGCTTAGAACAGGGGGCTGGAACCGGGGAGCTGTTTTTT
CASSLEQGAGTGELFF
>TRBJ1-4|TRBV7-2|.|.
TGTGCCAGCAGCTTCCGATCCGGGACCCTGTTTTTT
CASSFRSGTLFF
>TRBJ1-2|TRBV15|.|few
TGTGCCACCAGCAGAGATTCGAGGGTCACTGGCTACACCTTC
CATSRDSRVTGYTF